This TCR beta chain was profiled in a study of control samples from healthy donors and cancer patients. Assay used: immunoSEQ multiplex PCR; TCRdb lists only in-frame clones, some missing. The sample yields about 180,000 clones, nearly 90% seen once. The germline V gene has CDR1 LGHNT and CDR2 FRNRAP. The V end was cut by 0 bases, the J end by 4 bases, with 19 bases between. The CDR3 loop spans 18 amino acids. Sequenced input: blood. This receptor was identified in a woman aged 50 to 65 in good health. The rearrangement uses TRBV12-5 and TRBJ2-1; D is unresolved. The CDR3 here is CASGLVMAKGLEYNEQFF. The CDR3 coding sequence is TGTGCTAGTGGTTTGGTAATGGCTAAAGGATTGGAATACAATGAGCAGTTCTTC.